This TCR beta chain was sequenced in a study of early T cells in non-severe SARS-CoV-2 infection. Study details: Sequencing input comprised bulk RNA from unsorted whole blood; chain pairing was not available.

Germline V gives CDR1 MNHEY, CDR2 SVGAGI. The CDR3 covers 14 residues. Unmatched junction bases numbered 12, after V lost 7 bases and J lost 9 bases. This clonotype was seen ten or more times. Its antigen remains unidentified. Each single cDNA molecule received a unique molecular identifier. From the 5' RACE reads, TCRdb called clonotypes with MiXCR, one entry per CDR3 protein. This sample yields some 40,000 distinct CDR3 sequences, of which more than 10% are seen a single time; approximately 15% belongs to the top ten. Study outcomes and limitations: Sequences matched to VDJdb favored anti-spike CD8 responses, while private and CD4 specificities were missed.

The specimen was whole blood. The clonotype was recovered from an adult who was a healthcare worker with PCR-confirmed SARS-CoV-2 infection or an uninfected control (not recorded which). This chain connects TRBV6-5 to TRBJ2-3; the match to TRBD2 covers 8 bases. The chain's CDR3 is CASTISGGGGTQYF. Written as DNA, the CDR3 is TGTGCCAGCACCATCTCGGGGGGGGGAGGCACGCAGTATTTT.